These T cell receptor beta chains were read from a single sample in a study of identical twins. TCRdb reanalysed the 5' RACE reads using MiXCR and keeps one entry per CDR3 protein. Here the sample spans around 690,000 distinct CDR3 sequences, less than 25% being singletons. These data also formed part of another study, on T cells expressing NK-cell markers.

Sequencing used PBMCs. The receptors here all came from a woman in her late teens or twenties in good health. Both conserved end residues are part of each CDR3. The D gene is left open where the match is weak. Clone size is given for some rows only: seen once, a few or many times, or a class if the clone is expanded.

d_gene	v_gene	j_gene	abundance	CDR3nt	CDR3aa
TRBD1	TRBV5-8	TRBJ1-1	.	TGTGCCAGCAGCTTCGGGTCAGGGGGCACTGAAGCTTTCTTT	CASSFGSGGTEAFF
TRBD1	TRBV9	TRBJ2-1	few	TGTGCCAGCAGCCCTGGGACAGGGCCCTACAATGAGCAGTTCTTC	CASSPGTGPYNEQFF
.	TRBV5-1	TRBJ1-4	.	TGCGCCAGCATGTATGACGAAAAACTGTTTTTT	CASMYDEKLFF
.	TRBV29-1	TRBJ2-7	.	TGCAGCGTTTTAGACAGGTCCGCCTACGAGCAGTACTTC	CSVLDRSAYEQYF
TRBD2	TRBV6-2/TRBV6-3	TRBJ2-2	few	TGTGCCAGCAGTTCCATCCGCAGCGGGAGCGGGGGGGAGCTGTTTTTT	CASSSIRSGSGGELFF
TRBD2	TRBV12-3/TRBV12-4	TRBJ2-7	.	TGTGCCAGCAGTTTGTTACTAGCGGGGGGGATTCGCGAGCAGTACTTC	CASSLLLAGGIREQYF
TRBD2	TRBV12-3/TRBV12-4	TRBJ2-5	.	TGTGCCAGCAGCCCCTCCCACCATAGCGGGAGGGCCCTTCAGACCCAGTACTTC	CASSPSHHSGRALQTQYF
.	TRBV9	TRBJ2-7	.	TGTGCCAGCAGCCCCCAAGGCCCGAGCTACGAGCAGTACTTC	CASSPQGPSYEQYF
TRBD1	TRBV5-1	TRBJ2-1	few	TGCGCCAGCAGCTTGGTTCCAGGGGGCCACAATGAGCAGTTCTTC	CASSLVPGGHNEQFF
.	TRBV29-1	TRBJ1-1	few	TGCAGCGTGAAGCCCGGGGCTATGAACACTGAAGCTTTCTTT	CSVKPGAMNTEAFF
.	TRBV7-6	TRBJ2-1	few	TGTGCCAGCAGCTTAGGCAGGGACCCCTACAATGAGCAGTTCTTC	CASSLGRDPYNEQFF
TRBD2	TRBV9	TRBJ2-7	few	TGTGCCAGCAGCGTAGCTAGCGGGACTTACGAGCAGTACTTC	CASSVASGTYEQYF
.	TRBV5-1	TRBJ2-3	.	TGCGCCAGCAGCCCACAGGACAGCACAGATACGCAGTATTTT	CASSPQDSTDTQYF
.	TRBV27	TRBJ2-1	once	TGTGCCAGCAGTGACCGGGACGGAACGTACAATGAGCAGTTCTTC	CASSDRDGTYNEQFF
.	TRBV5-6	TRBJ2-1	.	TGTGCCAGCAGCTTGGTAGCGTCAGTCTACAATGAGCAGTTCTTC	CASSLVASVYNEQFF
.	TRBV5-1	TRBJ2-7	many	TGCGCCAGCAGCTTAGCGGCCGCCTACGAGCAGTACTTC	CASSLAAAYEQYF
TRBD1	TRBV12-3/TRBV12-4	TRBJ1-1	few	TGTGCCAGCAGTCCAGGGGGCCGCGGGAACACTGAAGCTTTCTTT	CASSPGGRGNTEAFF
.	TRBV20-1	TRBJ2-1	few	TGCAGTGCGCCGGGACTGCACAACAATGAGCAGTTCTTC	CSAPGLHNNEQFF
.	TRBV20-1	TRBJ2-1	.	TGCAGTGCCCCGGAGGCTAGCGCATACAATGAGCAGTTCTTC	CSAPEASAYNEQFF
.	TRBV20-1	TRBJ2-4	.	TGCAGTACTAGTGGCCCCGAAGGGATTCAGTACTTC	CSTSGPEGIQYF
.	TRBV20-1	TRBJ1-1	.	TGCAGTGCTAGAGACTCGGGCAGCCTAAACACTGAAGCTTTCTTT	CSARDSGSLNTEAFF
.	TRBV6-1	TRBJ2-7	.	TGTGCCAGCAGCCAAATTCCTACTAGTCCCTCCTACGAGCAGTACTTC	CASSQIPTSPSYEQYF
.	TRBV2	TRBJ2-6	.	TGTGCCAGCAGGGTCCCGGGACGTGGCTCTGGGGCCAACGTCCTGACTTTC	CASRVPGRGSGANVLTF
TRBD2	TRBV20-1	TRBJ2-1	.	TGCTGTGCTAGAGATGGGGCGGGAGGACATTACAATGAGCAGTTCTTC	CCARDGAGGHYNEQFF
.	TRBV6-5	TRBJ2-1	.	TGTGCCAGCAGTTACCGGCCCCAGGACGGCCGGAGAAGGCAGTTCTTC	CASSYRPQDGRRRQFF
TRBD2	TRBV12-5	TRBJ2-1	.	TGTGCTAGTGTTGAGACTAGCGGGAGGTCCAATGAGCAGTTCTTC	CASVETSGRSNEQFF
.	TRBV5-8	TRBJ2-1	.	TGTGCCAGCAGCCCCCTAGGGCCGGTCCATGAGCAGTTCTTC	CASSPLGPVHEQFF
.	TRBV4-1	TRBJ2-7	.	TGCGCCAGCAGCCAAGAGGAGGCAGGGTGGGTACTCGAGCAGTACTTC	CASSQEEAGWVLEQYF
TRBD1	TRBV7-2	TRBJ1-5	few	TGTGCCAGCAGCCGCAGACAACAGGGGGCCCATCAGCCCCAGCATTTT	CASSRRQQGAHQPQHF